This record covers a single T cell receptor (beta chain). Its antigen is still unknown. Base quality data are lacking; no much larger clone is found one base away. V was cut back by 2 bases and J by 4 bases, leaving a gap of 14 bases between them. The germline V gene gives CDR1 as MNHEY and CDR2 as SVGEGT. Counted from cysteine to phenylalanine, this CDR3 has 15 amino acids. Only the CDR3 DNA stays, 45 bases, in frame from base 1. This entry comes from a study of vaccination and CD4 T cells after COVID-19 (dated 2022 in TCRdb). About the investigation overall: The convalescent cohort comprised six males and four females, including two Hispanic individuals, seven Caucasians, two Asians and one multiracial person. Participants got two doses of the Pfizer-BioNTech BNT162b2 vaccine (n=8) or two doses of the Moderna mRNA-1273 vaccine (n=2). Post-COVID blood samples from convalescent patients were collected a median of around 110 days after diagnosis, with a range of roughly 35 to 170 days. Post-vaccine blood samples were obtained a median of about 77 days after the second vaccine dose, with a range of roughly 13 to 250 days. Culture stimuli were overlapping spike peptide pools from SARS-CoV-2 and from the common cold coronaviruses HCoV-NL63, HCoV-OC43 and HCoV-229E. In control cultures, a CEFX viral epitope pool was used as positive control, an HIV-1 Nef peptide pool was used as negative control, or no peptide was added. The spike-specific CD4+ TCR repertoire was compared before and after mRNA vaccination in over nine COVID-19 convalescent patients and a few infection-naive healthy vaccine recipients. Broad study findings and their caveats: Relatively few convalescent patients were included in the study, and early timepoints after natural infection were not analyzed. In convalescent patients, a median approximately 90% of post-vaccine SARS-CoV-2-reactive clones were detected only after vaccination, suggesting vaccine-specific priming. Of the vaccine-specific clones in convalescent patients, 304 of 307, or nearly all, reacted only to SARS-CoV-2 spike and did not cross-react with common cold coronaviruses. The median count of SARS-CoV-2-reactive clonotypes went up from 20 to 25 after infection to 30 to 40 after vaccination, although the change was not significant.

In the paper's terms, the treatment or condition label means: approximately 11-day PBMC culture with coronavirus spike peptide pools or control peptides (ViraFEST assay). The ViraFEST assay was used in the study, in which antigen-specific T cells were expanded with peptide pools and expanded clonotypes were subsequently identified by TCR sequencing. Negative nucleocapsid antibody tests taken both before and after vaccination confirmed that the healthy vaccine recipients had no prior SARS-CoV-2 infection. Each well held 2.1 million or so PBMCs cultured in IMDM containing about 5% human AB serum and about 10 IU/ml IL-2, with 10 ug/ml peptide pools added. On days 3 and 7, half of the culture medium was replaced with fresh IL-2-containing medium. Once the cells had been in culture for roughly 10 days, the EasySep CD4+ T cell isolation kit was used to isolate CD4+ T cells by negative selection. Ficoll-Paque Plus gradient centrifugation was used to isolate PBMCs from whole blood, and the isolated PBMCs were then either used fresh or cryopreserved at -140C. In general, triplicate wells were set up for every culture condition.

Libraries were made using PCR. DNA from cultured CD4+ T cells was subjected to TCR sequencing with the Oncomine TCR Beta short-read assay at the Johns Hopkins FTIC core. Genomic DNA was extracted from the cultured CD4+ T cells with the QIAamp micro DNA kit. Oncomine TCR Beta libraries from cultured CD4+ T cells were pooled using unique dual indexes and sequenced on an Illumina iSeq 100. Processing in the source paper ran as follows. Non-productive sequences were filtered out, and CDR3s that did not start with C, did not end with F or W, or were shorter than 7 amino acids were discarded. The MANAFEST web application identified antigen-specific clonotypes by comparing peptide-stimulated wells against reference wells and other culture wells. For a clone to be called positive, the clone needed an FDR below 0.05, an odds ratio above 5, and a productive frequency above 0.1% in at least two of three replicate wells. A clonotype counted as cross-reactive if it showed significant expansion both in the SARS-CoV-2 spike wells and in at least one common cold coronavirus spike condition. CDR3 homology was assessed with Levenshtein distances (stringdist) and unrooted phylogenetic trees (ape) in R version 3.6.1. TCRdb trimmed the raw reads at Q25, called clones with MiXCR and kept productive beta chains. Each CDR3 protein gets just one entry, which takes the most common genes and DNA from the rows behind it. TCRdb's processing, not the authors', yielded these V and J calls. The sample profile shows approximately 13,000 distinct CDR3 sequences; less than 30% of them were found once. 25% to 30% of the sample belongs to the ten largest clones.

The sequence is built from TRBV6-2 or TRBV6-3 and TRBJ2-5, with no D gene named confidently. The receptor comes from a human donor who received a COVID-19 vaccine. Specimen: CD4+ T cells from blood, cultured in vitro, collected before SARS-CoV-2 vaccination. The CDR3 protein: CASSYAPWGSETQYF. The DNA sequence is as follows: TGTGCCAGCAGTTACGCCCCTTGGGGTTCAGAGACCCAGTACTTC.